This TCR beta chain was observed in a study of OX40 agonist ivuxolimab in advanced cancers. Clones were read by immunoSEQ multiplex PCR, and TCRdb kept only the in-frame ones, dropping some. The data hold some 65,000 clones, with about 77% observed a single time. Germline-derived CDR1 and CDR2 are SGHRS and YFSETQ. Deletions cut 4 bases from V and 7 bases from J, with 15 bases between. This CDR3 is built from 13 residues. J is TRBJ2-7 and V is TRBV5-1, with D possibly TRBD2 on 6 matching bases. This sequence was found in an adult with an advanced solid tumor such as melanoma, head and neck, liver or kidney cancer. The specimen comprised CD4+ or CD8+ T cells sorted from blood, sampled in a trial of the OX40 agonist ivuxolimab. CDR3 sequence (DNA): TGCGCCAGCAGCCCAAACACAGGAGGGGAGCAGTACTTC. Translation: CASSPNTGGEQYF.